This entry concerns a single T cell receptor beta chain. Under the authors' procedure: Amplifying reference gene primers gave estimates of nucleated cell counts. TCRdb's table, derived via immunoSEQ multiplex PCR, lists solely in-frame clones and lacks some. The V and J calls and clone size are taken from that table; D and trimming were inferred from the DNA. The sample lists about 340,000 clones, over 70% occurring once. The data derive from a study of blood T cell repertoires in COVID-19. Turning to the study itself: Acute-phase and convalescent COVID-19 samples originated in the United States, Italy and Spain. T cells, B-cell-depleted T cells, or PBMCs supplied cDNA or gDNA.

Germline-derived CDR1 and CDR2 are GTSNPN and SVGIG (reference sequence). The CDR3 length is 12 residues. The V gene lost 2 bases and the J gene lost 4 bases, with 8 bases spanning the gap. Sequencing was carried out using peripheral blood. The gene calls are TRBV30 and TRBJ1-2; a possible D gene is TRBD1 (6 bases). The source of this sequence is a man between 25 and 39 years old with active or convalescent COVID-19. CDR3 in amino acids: CAWSLGAYGYTF. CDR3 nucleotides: TGTGCCTGGAGTCTGGGGGCCTATGGCTACACCTTC.